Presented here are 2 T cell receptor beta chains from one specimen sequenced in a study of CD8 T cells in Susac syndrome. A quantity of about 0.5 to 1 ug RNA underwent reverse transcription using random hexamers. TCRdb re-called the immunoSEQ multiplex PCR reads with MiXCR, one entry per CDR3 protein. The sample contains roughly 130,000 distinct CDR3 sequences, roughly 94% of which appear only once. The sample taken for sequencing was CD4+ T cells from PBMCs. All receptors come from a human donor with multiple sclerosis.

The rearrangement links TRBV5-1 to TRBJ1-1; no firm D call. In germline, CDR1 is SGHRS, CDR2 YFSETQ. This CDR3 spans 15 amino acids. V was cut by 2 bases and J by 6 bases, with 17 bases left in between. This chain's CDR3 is CASSFVKVELAEAFF. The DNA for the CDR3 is TGCGCCAGCAGCTTCGTCAAGGTCGAGCTGGCTGAAGCTTTCTTT.

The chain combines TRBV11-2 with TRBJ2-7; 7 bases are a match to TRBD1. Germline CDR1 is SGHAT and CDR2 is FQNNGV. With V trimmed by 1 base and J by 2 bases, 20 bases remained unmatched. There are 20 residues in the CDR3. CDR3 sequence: CASSLVSIPSPGQKTYEQYF. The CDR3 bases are TGTGCCAGCAGCTTAGTCTCCATCCCCTCACCGGGACAGAAAACCTACGAGCAGTACTTC.